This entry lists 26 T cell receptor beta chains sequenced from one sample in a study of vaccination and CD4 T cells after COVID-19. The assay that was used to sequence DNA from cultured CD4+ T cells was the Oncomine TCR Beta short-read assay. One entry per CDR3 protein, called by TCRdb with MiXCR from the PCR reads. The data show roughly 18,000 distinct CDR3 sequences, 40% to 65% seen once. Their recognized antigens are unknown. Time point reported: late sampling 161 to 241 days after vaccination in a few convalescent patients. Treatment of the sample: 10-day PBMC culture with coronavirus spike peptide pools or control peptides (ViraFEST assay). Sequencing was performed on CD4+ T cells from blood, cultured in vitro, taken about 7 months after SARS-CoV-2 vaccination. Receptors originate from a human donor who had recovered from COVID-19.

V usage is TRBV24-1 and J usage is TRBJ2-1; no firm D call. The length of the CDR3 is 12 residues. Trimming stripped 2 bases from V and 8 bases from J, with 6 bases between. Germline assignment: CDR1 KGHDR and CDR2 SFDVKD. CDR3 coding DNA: TGTGCCACCAGTGATTCGTGGCATGAGCAGTTCTTC. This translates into CATSDSWHEQFF.

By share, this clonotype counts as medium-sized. The CDR3 DNA is TGTGCCACCAGTGATGGGGACAGTGAAGCTTTCTTT. As protein: CATSDGDSEAFF. This sequence joins TRBV24-1 and TRBJ1-1; 7 bases align to TRBD1. The CDR3 extends over 12 amino acids. V dropped 3 bases and J dropped 7; count of bases not matched to a gene: 1. The germline CDR1 and CDR2 sequences are KGHDR and SFDVKD.

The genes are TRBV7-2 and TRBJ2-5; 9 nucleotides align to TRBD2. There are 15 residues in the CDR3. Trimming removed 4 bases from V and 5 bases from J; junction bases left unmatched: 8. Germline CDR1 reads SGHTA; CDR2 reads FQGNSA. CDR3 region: CASSSQAGGVETQYF. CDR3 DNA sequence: TGTGCCAGCAGCTCCCAGGCGGGGGGGGTGGAGACCCAGTACTTC.

DNA for the CDR3: TGTGCCAGCAGTTGGGGACTAGCGGGAGGGGAGACCCAGTACTTC. Protein: CASSWGLAGGETQYF. This chain uses TRBV6-5 with TRBJ2-5; TRBD2 aligns across 16 bases. Losses at the gene ends were 4 bases for V and 5 bases for J; bases not matched to a gene: 1. The germline gives CDR1 MNHEY, CDR2 SVGAGI. The CDR3 consists of 15 residues.

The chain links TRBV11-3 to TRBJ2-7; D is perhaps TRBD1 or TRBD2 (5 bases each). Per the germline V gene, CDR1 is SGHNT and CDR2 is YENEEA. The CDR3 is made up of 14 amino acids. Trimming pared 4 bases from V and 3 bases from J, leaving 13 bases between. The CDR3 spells CASSSGTIFYEQYF. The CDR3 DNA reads TGTGCCAGCAGCTCCGGGACCATATTCTACGAGCAGTACTTC.

CDR3 nucleotide sequence: TGCGCCAGCAGCTTGGAGGGACAGGGGGCCGGTTCACCCCTCCACTTT. Translation gives CASSLEGQGAGSPLHF. The V call is TRBV5-1, the J call TRBJ1-6; TRBD1 aligns across 12 bases. V lost 0 bases and J lost 9; bases outside the gene matches: 4. Germline CDR1 reads SGHRS; CDR2 reads YFSETQ. This CDR3 region has 16 residues. Filled out from reference TRBV5-1 and TRBJ1-6, the complete variable domain reads KAGVTQTPRYLIKTRGQQVTLSCSPISGHRSVSWYQQTPGQGLQFLFEYFSETQRNKGNFPGRFSGRQFSNSRSEMNVSTLELGDSALYLCASSLEGQGAGSPLHFGNGTRLTVT.

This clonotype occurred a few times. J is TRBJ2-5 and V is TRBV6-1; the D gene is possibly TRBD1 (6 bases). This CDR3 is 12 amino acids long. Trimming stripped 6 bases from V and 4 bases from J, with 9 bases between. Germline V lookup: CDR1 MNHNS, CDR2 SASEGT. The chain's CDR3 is CASSPRGETQYF. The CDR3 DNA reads TGTGCCAGCAGCCCCAGGGGAGAGACCCAGTACTTC.

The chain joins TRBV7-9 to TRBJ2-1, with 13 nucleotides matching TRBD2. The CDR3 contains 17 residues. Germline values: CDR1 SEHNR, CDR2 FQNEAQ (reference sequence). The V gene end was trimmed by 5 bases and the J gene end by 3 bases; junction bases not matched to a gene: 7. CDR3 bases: TGTGCCAGCAGCCCAGGACTAGCGGGAGAGGACTACAATGAGCAGTTCTTC. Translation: CASSPGLAGEDYNEQFF.

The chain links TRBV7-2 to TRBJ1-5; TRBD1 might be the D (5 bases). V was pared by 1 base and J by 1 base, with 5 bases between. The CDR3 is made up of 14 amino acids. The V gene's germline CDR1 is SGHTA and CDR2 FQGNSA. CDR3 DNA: TGTGCCAGCAGCTTAGGACAGAGCAATCAGCCCCAGCATTTT. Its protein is CASSLGQSNQPQHF.

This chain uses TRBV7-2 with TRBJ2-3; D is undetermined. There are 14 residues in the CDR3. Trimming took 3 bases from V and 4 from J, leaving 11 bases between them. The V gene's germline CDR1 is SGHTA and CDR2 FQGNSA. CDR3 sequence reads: CASSFNFQSDTQYF. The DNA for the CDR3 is TGTGCCAGCAGCTTTAATTTCCAGTCAGATACGCAGTATTTT.

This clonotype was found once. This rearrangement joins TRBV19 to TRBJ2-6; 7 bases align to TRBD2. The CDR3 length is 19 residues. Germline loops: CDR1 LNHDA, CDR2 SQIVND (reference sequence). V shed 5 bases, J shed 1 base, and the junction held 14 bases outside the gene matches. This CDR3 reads CASSPLLGREFSGANVLTF. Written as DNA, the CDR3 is TGTGCCAGTAGTCCCCTCCTAGGGAGGGAGTTTTCTGGGGCCAACGTCCTGACTTTC.

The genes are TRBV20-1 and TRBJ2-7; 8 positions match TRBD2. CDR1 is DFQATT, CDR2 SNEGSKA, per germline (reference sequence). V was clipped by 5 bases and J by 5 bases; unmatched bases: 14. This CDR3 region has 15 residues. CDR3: CSAATRGGGPNEQYF. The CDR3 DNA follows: TGCAGTGCTGCCACCAGGGGCGGGGGGCCGAACGAGCAGTACTTC.

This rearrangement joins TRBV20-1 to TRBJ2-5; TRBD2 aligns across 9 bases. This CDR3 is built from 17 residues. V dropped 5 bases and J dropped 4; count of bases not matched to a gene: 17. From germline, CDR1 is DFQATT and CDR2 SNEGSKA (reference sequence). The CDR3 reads CSAEPGHGGRARETQYF. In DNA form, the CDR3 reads TGCAGTGCTGAGCCCGGGCACGGCGGGAGGGCGCGAGAGACCCAGTACTTC.

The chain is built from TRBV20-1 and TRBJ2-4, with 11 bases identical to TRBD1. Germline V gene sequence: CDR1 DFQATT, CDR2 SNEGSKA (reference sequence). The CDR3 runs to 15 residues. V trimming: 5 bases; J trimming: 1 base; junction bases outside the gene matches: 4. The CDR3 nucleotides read TGCAGTGCTGAAGGACAGGGGGCCGCCAAAAACATTCAGTACTTC. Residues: CSAEGQGAAKNIQYF.

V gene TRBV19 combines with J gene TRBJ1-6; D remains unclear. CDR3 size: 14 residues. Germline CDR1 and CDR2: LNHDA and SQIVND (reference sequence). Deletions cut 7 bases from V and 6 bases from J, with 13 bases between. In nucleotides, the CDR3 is TGTGCCAGTACCGACCGCGGCATTAATTCACCCCTCCACTTT. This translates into CASTDRGINSPLHF.

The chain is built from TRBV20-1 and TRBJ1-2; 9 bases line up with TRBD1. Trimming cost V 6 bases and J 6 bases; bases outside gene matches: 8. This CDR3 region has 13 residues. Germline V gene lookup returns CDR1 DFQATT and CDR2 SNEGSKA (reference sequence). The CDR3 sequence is CSAPGQGGNGYTF. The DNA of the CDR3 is TGCAGTGCCCCGGGACAGGGTGGTAATGGCTACACCTTC.

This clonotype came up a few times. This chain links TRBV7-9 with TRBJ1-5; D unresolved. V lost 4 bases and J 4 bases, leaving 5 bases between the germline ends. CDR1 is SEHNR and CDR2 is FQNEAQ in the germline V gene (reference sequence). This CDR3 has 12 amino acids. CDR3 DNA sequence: TGTGCCAGCAGCTCGGGTAATCAGCCCCAGCATTTT. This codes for CASSSGNQPQHF.

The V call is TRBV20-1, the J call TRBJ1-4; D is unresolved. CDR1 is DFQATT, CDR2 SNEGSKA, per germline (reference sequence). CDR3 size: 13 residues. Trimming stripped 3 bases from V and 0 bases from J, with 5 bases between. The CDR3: CSARRATNEKLFF. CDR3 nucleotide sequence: TGCAGTGCTAGGCGCGCAACTAATGAAAAACTGTTTTTT.

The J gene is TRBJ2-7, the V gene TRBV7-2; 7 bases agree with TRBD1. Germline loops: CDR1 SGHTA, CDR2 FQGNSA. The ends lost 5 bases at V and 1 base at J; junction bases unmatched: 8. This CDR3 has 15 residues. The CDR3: CASSPGQLRSYEQYF. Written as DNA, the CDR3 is TGTGCCAGCAGCCCGGGACAGTTGCGGTCCTACGAGCAGTACTTC. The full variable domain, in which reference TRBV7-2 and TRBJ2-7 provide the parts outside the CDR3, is GAGVSQSPSNKVTEKGKDVELRCDPISGHTALYWYRQSLGQGLEFLIYFQGNSAPDKSGLPSDRFSAERTGGSVSTLTIQRTQQEDSAVYLCASSPGQLRSYEQYFGPGTRLTVT.

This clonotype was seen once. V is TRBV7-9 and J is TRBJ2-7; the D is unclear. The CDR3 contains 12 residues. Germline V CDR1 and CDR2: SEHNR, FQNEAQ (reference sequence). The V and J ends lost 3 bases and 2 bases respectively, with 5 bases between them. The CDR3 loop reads CASSFRTYEQYF. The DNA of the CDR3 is TGTGCCAGCAGCTTTCGGACCTACGAGCAGTACTTC.

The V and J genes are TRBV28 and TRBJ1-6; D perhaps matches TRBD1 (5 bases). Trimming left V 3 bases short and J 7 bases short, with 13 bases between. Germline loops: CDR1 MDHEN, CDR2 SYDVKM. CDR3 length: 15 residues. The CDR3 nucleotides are TGTGCCAGCAGTTTCAGGGCAAGAGGAAATTCACCCCTCCACTTT. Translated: CASSFRARGNSPLHF. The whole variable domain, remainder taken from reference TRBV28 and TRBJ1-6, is DVKVTQSSRYLVKRTGEKVFLECVQDMDHENMFWYRQDPGLGLRLIYFSYDVKMKEKGDIPEGYSVSREKKERFSLILESASTNQTSMYLCASSFRARGNSPLHFGNGTRLTVT.

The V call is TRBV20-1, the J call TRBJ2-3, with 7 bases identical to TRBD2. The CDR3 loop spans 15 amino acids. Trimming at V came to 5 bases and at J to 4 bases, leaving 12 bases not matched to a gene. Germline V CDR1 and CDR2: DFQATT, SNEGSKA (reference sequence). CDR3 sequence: CSASVGGPLADTQYF. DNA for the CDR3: TGCAGTGCTTCCGTGGGAGGGCCCTTGGCAGATACGCAGTATTTT.

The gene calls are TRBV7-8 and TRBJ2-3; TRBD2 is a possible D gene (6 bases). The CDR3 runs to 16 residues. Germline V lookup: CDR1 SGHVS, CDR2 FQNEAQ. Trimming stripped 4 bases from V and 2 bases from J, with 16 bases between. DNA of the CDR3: TGTGCCAGCAGCTATGGGCGGGAACTGATCACAGATACGCAGTATTTT. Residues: CASSYGRELITDTQYF.

The DNA for the CDR3 is TGCAGCGTTGTTGGTGACAGGGCGGTCGGCCAAGAGACCCAGTACTTC. It codes for CSVVGDRAVGQETQYF. The gene calls are TRBV29-1 and TRBJ2-5, with 7 bases aligning to TRBD1. Looked up from germline, CDR1 is SQVTM and CDR2 is ANQGSEA. Trimming at V came to 4 bases and at J to 1 base, leaving 12 bases not matched to a gene. The CDR3 has 16 residues.

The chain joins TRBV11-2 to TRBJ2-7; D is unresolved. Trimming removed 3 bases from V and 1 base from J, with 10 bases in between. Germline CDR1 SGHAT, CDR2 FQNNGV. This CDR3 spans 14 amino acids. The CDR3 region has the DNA TGTGCCAGCAGCTTCGACATTTATTCCTACGAGCAGTACTTC. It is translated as CASSFDIYSYEQYF.

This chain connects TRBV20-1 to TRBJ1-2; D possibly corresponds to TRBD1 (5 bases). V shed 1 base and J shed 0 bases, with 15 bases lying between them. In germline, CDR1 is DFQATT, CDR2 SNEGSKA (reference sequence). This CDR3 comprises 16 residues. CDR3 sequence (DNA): TGCAGTGCTAGAGGGGGGGTGTCGGGACCTAACTATGGCTACACCTTC. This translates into CSARGGVSGPNYGYTF.